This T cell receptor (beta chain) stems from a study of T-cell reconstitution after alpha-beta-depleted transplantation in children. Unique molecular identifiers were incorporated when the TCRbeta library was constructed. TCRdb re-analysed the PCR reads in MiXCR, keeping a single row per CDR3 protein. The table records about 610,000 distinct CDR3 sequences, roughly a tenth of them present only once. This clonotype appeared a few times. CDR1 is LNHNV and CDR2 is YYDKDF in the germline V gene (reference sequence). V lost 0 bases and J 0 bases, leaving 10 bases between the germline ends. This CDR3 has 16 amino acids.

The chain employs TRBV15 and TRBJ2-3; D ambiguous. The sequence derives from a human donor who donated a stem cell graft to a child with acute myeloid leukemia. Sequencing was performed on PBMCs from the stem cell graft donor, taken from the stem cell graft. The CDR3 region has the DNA TGTGCCACCAGCAGAGACCTGAGTCTAAGCACAGATACGCAGTATTTT. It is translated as CATSRDLSLSTDTQYF.